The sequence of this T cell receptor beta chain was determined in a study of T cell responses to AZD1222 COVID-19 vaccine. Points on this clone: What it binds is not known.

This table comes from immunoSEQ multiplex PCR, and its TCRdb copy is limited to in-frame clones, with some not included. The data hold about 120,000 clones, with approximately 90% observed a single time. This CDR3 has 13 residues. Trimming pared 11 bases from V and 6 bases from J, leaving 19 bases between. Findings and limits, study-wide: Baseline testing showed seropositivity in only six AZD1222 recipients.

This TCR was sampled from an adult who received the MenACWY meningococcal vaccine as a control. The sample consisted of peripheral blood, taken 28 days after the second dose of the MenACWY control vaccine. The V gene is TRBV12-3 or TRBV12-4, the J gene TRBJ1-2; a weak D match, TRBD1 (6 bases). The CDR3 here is CAGRGANENGYTF. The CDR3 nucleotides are TGTGCCGGGCGGGGGGCCAATGAGAATGGCTACACCTTC.